Shown below are 5 T cell receptor beta chains from a single sample sequenced in a study of blood T cell repertoires in COVID-19. The method was immunoSEQ multiplex PCR; TCRdb's version includes in-frame clones alone and lacks a portion of them. This sample has 150,000 to 250,000 clones, with 94% found just once. The sequenced sample was peripheral blood. The receptors come from a man aged 25-45 years with COVID-19, enrolled during active disease.

The CDR3 nucleotides read TGTGCCAGCAGTGAGCGGGTCTCTGGGGCCAACGTCCTGACTTTC. Its translation is CASSERVSGANVLTF. The rearrangement links TRBV6-1 to TRBJ2-6; tentative D call: TRBD2 (5 bases). The germline V and J ends were trimmed by 3 bases and 0 bases, with 6 bases remaining between them. CDR3 length: 15 amino acids. Germline CDR1 reads MNHNS; CDR2 reads SASEGT.

The genes are TRBV6-5 and TRBJ2-7; TRBD1 is a possible D gene (6 bases). The CDR3 sequence is 13 residues long. The germline CDR1 and CDR2 sequences are MNHEY and SVGAGI. Trimming stripped 10 bases from V and 1 base from J, with 14 bases between. The CDR3 loop is CATTRTESYEQYF. The CDR3 DNA reads TGTGCCACCACTCGGACAGAATCCTACGAGCAGTACTTC.

The CDR3, as DNA: TGTGCCAGCAGCGCCCAGACAGGGTGGGACACTGAAGCTTTCTTT. Translation gives CASSAQTGWDTEAFF. The V gene is TRBV9, the J gene TRBJ1-1; TRBD1 aligns across 7 bases. Per germline, CDR1 SGDLS and CDR2 YYNGEE. The V gene end was trimmed by 3 bases and the J gene end by 3 bases; junction bases not matched to a gene: 8. CDR3 length: 15 amino acids. The complete variable domain, with remaining parts taken from reference TRBV9 and TRBJ1-1, reads DSGVTQTPKHLITATGQRVTLRCSPRSGDLSVYWYQQSLDQGLQFLIQYYNGEERAKGNILERFSAQQFPDLHSELNLSSLELGDSALYFCASSAQTGWDTEAFFGQGTRLTVV.

This clone was recorded only once. This chain links TRBV14 with TRBJ1-2; 8 nucleotides agree with TRBD1. The V gene's germline CDR1 is SGHDN and CDR2 FVKESK. The CDR3 spans 14 residues. After removal of 4 bases from V and 8 bases from J, the junction contained 9 bases not matched to a gene. Written as DNA, the CDR3 is TGTGCCAGCAGCCCGACACAGGGGGAGCAAGGCTACACCTTC. It specifies CASSPTQGEQGYTF.

V usage is TRBV11-2 and J usage is TRBJ2-1; D is uncertain. V lost 3 bases and J 0 bases, leaving 9 bases between the germline ends. CDR1 and CDR2 from the germline V gene are SGHAT and FQNNGV. The CDR3 is 15 amino acids. The CDR3 region has the DNA TGTGCCAGCAGCTTGCTAGATGTCTCCTACAATGAGCAGTTCTTC. It codes for CASSLLDVSYNEQFF. The variable domain in full, with the rest retrieved from reference TRBV11-2 and TRBJ2-1, is EAGVAQSPRYKIIEKRQSVAFWCNPISGHATLYWYQQILGQGPKLLIQFQNNGVVDDSQLPKDRFSAERLKGVDSTLKIQPAKLEDSAVYLCASSLLDVSYNEQFFGPGTRLTVL.